The sequence of this T cell receptor (beta chain) was determined in a study of blood T cell repertoires in COVID-19. CDR3 size: 15 residues. Germline CDR1 LNHDA, CDR2 SQIVND (reference sequence). V gave up 5 bases and J gave up 0 bases, with 10 bases separating them. The table came from immunoSEQ multiplex PCR; TCRdb's copy has only in-frame clones and leaves some out. The data show about 270,000 clones, with approximately 80% seen just once and 4.1% held by the top ten. Sample: peripheral blood. The chain recombines TRBV19 with TRBJ1-4, with a weak D call TRBD1 (5 bases). This receptor was obtained from a woman aged 45-59 years with active or convalescent COVID-19. CDR3 nucleotides: TGTGCCAGTAGTGCGGGGACGGCAACTAATGAAAAACTGTTTTTT. Translation gives CASSAGTATNEKLFF. Based on the CDR3 plus reference TRBV19 and TRBJ1-4, the full variable domain is DGGITQSPKYLFRKEGQNVTLSCEQNLNHDAMYWYRQDPGQGLRLIYYSQIVNDFQKGDIAEGYSVSREKKESFPLTVTSAQKNPTAFYLCASSAGTATNEKLFFGSGTQLSVL.